The 20 T cell receptor beta chains below all came from one sample that was sequenced in a study of T cell repertoires in cytomegalovirus infection. TCRdb fed the reads into MiXCR, producing one record per CDR3 protein. The sample contains hundreds of thousands of distinct CDR3 sequences, roughly 26% of which appear only once. Sequenced sample: CD8+ T cells from PBMCs. The receptors derive from a human donor in good health (CMV status not recorded). Some clones in this sample may be carry-over from other donors' samples.

J is TRBJ2-5 and V is TRBV6-1; D remains unclear. The V end was cut by 2 bases, the J end by 2 bases, with 6 bases between. The CDR3 spans 13 residues. The germline V gene encodes CDR1 MNHNS and CDR2 SASEGT. CDR3 DNA sequence: TGTGCCAGCAGTGAAAATATACAAGAGACCCAGTACTTC. Protein sequence: CASSENIQETQYF.

This clonotype has more than one count but fewer than ten. V usage is TRBV28 and J usage is TRBJ2-1, with TRBD2 matching 15 bases. The germline gives CDR1 MDHEN, CDR2 SYDVKM. Trimming removed 5 bases from V and 1 base from J; junction bases left unmatched: 21. The CDR3 is 23 amino acids. DNA of the CDR3: TGTGCCAGCAGTCCACGGTCCTGGGAGGGACTAGCGGGAGGACAGATTTCCTACAATGAGCAGTTCTTC. Translating gives CASSPRSWEGLAGGQISYNEQFF.

This clonotype was detected ten times or more. The chain uses TRBV7-6 and TRBJ1-1; maybe TRBD1 (5 bases). Germline V gene data show CDR1 as SGHVS and CDR2 as FNYEAQ. The CDR3 length is 13 residues. Between the trimmed V and J ends, which lost 1 base and 9 bases, there was a span of 12 bases. The CDR3 DNA follows: TGTGCCAGCAGCTTAGGCGGGGGTGAGAAAGCTTTCTTT. Its translation is CASSLGGGEKAFF.

The V call is TRBV12-3 or TRBV12-4, the J call TRBJ2-7; no firm D call. The CDR3 is made up of 13 amino acids. V was pared by 5 bases and J by 2 bases, with 10 bases between. The CDR3 is CASSVSPTYEQYF. Here the CDR3 DNA reads TGTGCCAGCAGTGTATCTCCAACCTACGAGCAGTACTTC.

This clonotype was recorded many times. DNA for the CDR3: TGTGCCAGCAGTGAAGCGTCATGGACAGGGGCCGGGGAGCTGTTTTTT. As protein: CASSEASWTGAGELFF. The rearrangement links TRBV6-1 to TRBJ2-2, with 9 bases fitting TRBD1. Per germline, CDR1 MNHNS and CDR2 SASEGT. The ends lost 0 bases at V and 6 bases at J; junction bases unmatched: 5. This CDR3 region has 16 residues.

The chain couples TRBV4-1 to TRBJ2-1, with 11 bases fitting TRBD1. Germline assignment: CDR1 MGHRA and CDR2 YSYEKL. CDR3 length: 17 residues. With V trimmed by 4 bases and J by 7 bases, 12 bases remained unmatched. DNA of the CDR3: TGCGCCAGCAGCCGATCCGACCGGGACAGGGGGAAAAATGAGCAGTTCTTC. It translates to CASSRSDRDRGKNEQFF.

This clonotype was seen a single time. A much larger clone sits a single nucleotide away, making a read error possible. The rearrangement uses TRBV9 and TRBJ1-1; D ambiguous. The CDR3 is 13 amino acids. The germline V gene encodes CDR1 SGDLS and CDR2 YYNGEE. CDR3: CVSSVVGGTEAFF. Written as DNA, the CDR3 is TGTGTCAGCAGCGTAGTGGGCGGTACTGAAGCTTTCTTT.

On this clonotype: A read error is possible here, since a much larger clone lies one base away. The V call is TRBV7-6, the J call TRBJ2-7; D might be TRBD1 (6 bases). The V and J ends lost 2 bases and 6 bases respectively, with 8 bases between them. Germline values: CDR1 SGHVS, CDR2 FNYEAQ. CDR3 size: 12 residues. The CDR3, as DNA: TGTGCCAGCAGCTTAAGCAGGGGCGAGCAGTACTTC. Encoded protein: CASSLSRGEQYF.

This clonotype was picked up a small number of times. The chain carries TRBV28 and TRBJ2-7; 7 bases are a match to TRBD1. The CDR3 length is 17 residues. The J segment lost 0 bases and the V segment lost 6 bases, leaving 14 bases of the junction unmatched. Looked up from germline, CDR1 is MDHEN and CDR2 is SYDVKM. CDR3 bases: TGTGCCAGCAGCAACCGTATAGGGACAGAGAGCTCCTACGAGCAGTACGTC. It specifies CASSNRIGTESSYEQYV.

Notes on this clonotype: A much larger clone differs from this one at a single base, so this may be a read error. The chain uses TRBV7-4 and TRBJ2-1; D perhaps matches TRBD1 (5 bases). This CDR3 comprises 17 residues. The germline CDR1 and CDR2 sequences are SGHVT and SQSDAQ. The V end was cut by 5 bases, the J end by 1 base, with 18 bases between. This chain's CDR3 is CASSPRPRQRSYNEQFF. The DNA of the CDR3 is TGTGCCAGCAGCCCACGACCGAGACAGAGGTCCTACAATGAGCAGTTCTTC.

A note on this clonotype: The final CDR3 position lacks the conserved phenylalanine or tryptophan, pointing to a likely read error. This chain connects TRBV29-1 to TRBJ1-2, with D tentatively TRBD1 (5 bases). The CDR3 spans 15 residues. Germline loops: CDR1 SQVTM, CDR2 ANQGSEA. Trimming pared 0 bases from V and 5 bases from J, leaving 16 bases between. The CDR3 reads CSVEDGQGPMYGYTV. The CDR3 region has the DNA TGCAGCGTTGAAGATGGCCAGGGTCCTATGTATGGCTACACCGTC.

The gene calls are TRBV27 and TRBJ1-4; 7 bases match TRBD1. The CDR3 extends over 15 amino acids. Looked up from germline, CDR1 is MNHEY and CDR2 is SMNVEV (reference sequence). V shed 4 bases, J shed 4 bases, and the junction held 6 bases outside the gene matches. CDR3 DNA: TGTGCCAGCAGTTCAGGGACAGCGAATAATGAAAAACTGTTTTTT. As protein: CASSSGTANNEKLFF.

At least ten counts were recorded for this clonotype. The chain carries TRBV7-2 and TRBJ1-2, with a tentative D call TRBD1 (5 bases). The ends were cut back, 7 bases at V and 4 bases at J, with 16 bases in the middle. The germline V gene has CDR1 SGHTA and CDR2 FQGNSA. This CDR3 spans 14 amino acids. This chain's CDR3 is CASTPGRRTYGYTF. CDR3 nucleotides: TGTGCCAGCACCCCGGGACGACGGACCTATGGCTACACCTTC.

The gene calls are TRBV4-1 and TRBJ2-1; 7 nucleotides match TRBD1. Per germline, CDR1 MGHRA and CDR2 YSYEKL. The CDR3 totals 15 residues. The J segment lost 5 bases and the V segment lost 6 bases, leaving 10 bases of the junction unmatched. CDR3 sequence: CASRELGQPNNEQFF. The DNA of the CDR3 is TGCGCCAGCAGGGAATTGGGACAGCCCAACAATGAGCAGTTCTTC.

This clonotype has more than one count but fewer than ten. The rearrangement joins TRBV6-6 to TRBJ1-2; TRBD1 matches at 8 bases. This CDR3 is built from 13 residues. Germline-derived CDR1 and CDR2 are MNHNY and SVGAGI (reference sequence). V dropped 4 bases and J dropped 6; count of bases not matched to a gene: 4. The CDR3 is CASSSQGGDGYTF. As DNA, the CDR3 is TGTGCCAGCAGTTCACAGGGGGGAGATGGCTACACCTTC.

Details on this clonotype: It may be a read error: a sequence one base away is much more abundant. The V gene is TRBV12-3 or TRBV12-4, the J gene TRBJ2-7, with D unclear. The germline V and J ends were trimmed by 3 bases and 4 bases, with 13 bases remaining between them. The CDR3 loop spans 14 amino acids. CDR3 in amino acids: CASSFKIQWYEQYF. The CDR3 DNA reads as TGTGCCAGCAGTTTCAAGATTCAATGGTACGAGCAGTACTTC.

The CDR3 sequence: CASSETTGANEQFF. The CDR3 DNA sequence: TGTGCCAGCAGTGAAACAACAGGGGCAAATGAGCAGTTCTTC. This chain uses TRBV2 with TRBJ2-1; 7 positions match TRBD1. Germline V lookup: CDR1 SNHLY, CDR2 FYNNEI. The length of the CDR3 is 14 residues. Trimming removed 2 bases from V and 7 bases from J; junction bases left unmatched: 5.

The gene calls are TRBV6-6 and TRBJ1-5; unclear D gene. The CDR3 is 22 amino acids. The ends were cut back, 2 bases at V and 0 bases at J, with 29 bases in the middle. Germline assignment: CDR1 MNHNY and CDR2 SVGAGI (reference sequence). The CDR3 spells CASSYALGRALAPIDSNQPQHF. The CDR3 DNA sequence: TGTGCCAGCAGTTACGCACTCGGCAGAGCCCTAGCGCCCATCGATAGCAATCAGCCCCAGCATTTT.

This clonotype occurred many times. This CDR3 reads CASSTGAWTEAFF. CDR3 coding DNA: TGCGCCAGCAGTACAGGGGCTTGGACTGAAGCTTTCTTT. The chain links TRBV10-2 to TRBJ1-1; 7 bases align to TRBD1. The length of the CDR3 is 13 residues. The germline V gene has CDR1 WSHSY and CDR2 SAAADI. The J segment lost 5 bases and the V segment lost 5 bases, leaving 5 bases of the junction unmatched.

This clonotype was counted at least ten times. This sequence joins TRBV29-1 and TRBJ2-1; TRBD1 or TRBD2 may be the D gene (5 bases each). Trimming took 4 bases from V and 10 from J, leaving 14 bases between them. The CDR3 covers 12 residues. Germline V gene lookup returns CDR1 SQVTM and CDR2 ANQGSEA. The CDR3, as DNA: TGCAGCGTTGTCAGGGACCTCACGGAGCAGTTCTTC. This sequence encodes CSVVRDLTEQFF.